The T cell receptor (beta chain) described here comes from a study of post-analysis software for immune sequencing data. Sequencing libraries made from TCR beta cDNA carried unique molecular identifiers. There were roughly 0.9 to 10 million T cells, and approximately 480,000 cDNA molecules came from them. TCRdb re-called the PCR reads with MiXCR, one entry per CDR3 protein. The sample has approximately 770,000 distinct CDR3 sequences; around 45% are singletons. There are a few counts of this clonotype. The sample comprised blood. This TCR was recovered from a girl aged 10 to 17 with multiple sclerosis.

The CDR3 sequence: CASSLATGGHRETQYF. The CDR3, as DNA: TGTGCCAGCAGCTTGGCGACAGGGGGCCATCGAGAGACCCAGTACTTC. The rearrangement links TRBV5-6 to TRBJ2-5; the match to TRBD1 covers 10 bases. Germline CDR1 is SGHDT and CDR2 is YYEEEE. V lost 0 bases and J lost 4; bases outside the gene matches: 6. The CDR3 totals 16 residues. The variable domain in full, completed from reference TRBV5-6 and TRBJ2-5, reads DAGVTQSPTHLIKTRGQQVTLRCSPKSGHDTVSWYQQALGQGPQFIFQYYEEEERQRGNFPDRFSGHQFPNYSSELNVNALLLGDSALYLCASSLATGGHRETQYFGPGTRLLVL.